This is a list of T cell receptor beta chains from one sample in a study of response to subunit inactivated influenza vaccine. One entry per CDR3 protein, called by TCRdb with MiXCR from the RT-PCR reads. The sample includes more than 400,000 distinct CDR3 sequences, more than 7% of them seen just once. The source material was PBMCs from blood, sampled less than 25 months after vaccination. The receptors come from a man aged 45-69 years who received an inactivated influenza vaccine. Each CDR3 is given with its conserved first and last residue. D genes are given only for firm matches. Rows give clone size only sometimes, using once, few, many, or a class for an expanded clone.

d_call: TRBD1; v_call: TRBV6-4; cdr3_length: 12; clone_size: .; j_call: TRBJ1-2; cdr3_nt: TGTGCCAGCAGTGACAGGGGGCACGGCTACACCTTC; cdr3_aa: CASSDRGHGYTF
d_call: TRBD2; v_call: TRBV10-3; cdr3_length: 14; clone_size: few; j_call: TRBJ2-3; cdr3_nt: TGTGCCATCAGTGGGGGGACTAGCGGAAGTACGCAGTATTTT; cdr3_aa: CAISGGTSGSTQYF
d_call: .; v_call: TRBV7-9; cdr3_length: 17; clone_size: .; j_call: TRBJ2-1; cdr3_nt: TGTGCCAGCTCCCCATGGAGGCTGGGGGATAACAGAAATGAGCAGTTCTTC; cdr3_aa: CASSPWRLGDNRNEQFF
d_call: .; v_call: TRBV11-2; cdr3_length: 16; clone_size: .; j_call: TRBJ2-1; cdr3_nt: TGTGCCAGCAGCTTAGAAGGGTCTATCTCCTACAATGAGCAGTTCTTC; cdr3_aa: CASSLEGSISYNEQFF
d_call: .; v_call: TRBV28; cdr3_length: 14; clone_size: many; j_call: TRBJ2-7; cdr3_nt: TGTGCCAGCAGTTTATTCAGGGGCCGATACGAGCAGTACTTC; cdr3_aa: CASSLFRGRYEQYF
d_call: .; v_call: TRBV20-1; cdr3_length: 14; clone_size: .; j_call: TRBJ2-7; cdr3_nt: TGCAGTGCTAGCCTCCCAGGGTTTCTAAGCGAGCAGTACTTC; cdr3_aa: CSASLPGFLSEQYF
d_call: .; v_call: TRBV4-3; cdr3_length: 14; clone_size: many; j_call: TRBJ2-1; cdr3_nt: TGCGCCAGCAGCCAAGGGGGGCAGGGAGTGGGGCAGTTCTTC; cdr3_aa: CASSQGGQGVGQFF
d_call: .; v_call: TRBV7-2; cdr3_length: 13; clone_size: .; j_call: TRBJ2-7; cdr3_nt: TGTGCCAGCAGCCCATTCAGCTCCTACGAGCAGTACTTC; cdr3_aa: CASSPFSSYEQYF
d_call: TRBD2; v_call: TRBV20-1; cdr3_length: 15; clone_size: .; j_call: TRBJ2-3; cdr3_nt: TGCAGTGCCCCGGGGACTAGCGGCTTCACAGATACGCAGTATTTT; cdr3_aa: CSAPGTSGFTDTQYF
d_call: .; v_call: TRBV12-3/TRBV12-4; cdr3_length: 13; clone_size: few; j_call: TRBJ1-1; cdr3_nt: TGTGCCAGCAGTCGGGGGAGTGGTACTGAAGCTTTCTTT; cdr3_aa: CASSRGSGTEAFF
d_call: .; v_call: TRBV15; cdr3_length: 12; clone_size: few; j_call: TRBJ2-7; cdr3_nt: TGTGCCACCAGCAGAGATCGGGTCGACCAGTACTTC; cdr3_aa: CATSRDRVDQYF
d_call: .; v_call: TRBV25-1; cdr3_length: 15; clone_size: .; j_call: TRBJ2-5; cdr3_nt: TGTGCCAGCAGTGAATACCTGGGGGCCGACGAGACCCAGTACTTC; cdr3_aa: CASSEYLGADETQYF
d_call: .; v_call: TRBV5-1; cdr3_length: 13; clone_size: many; j_call: TRBJ2-1; cdr3_nt: TGCGCCAGCAGCTTAAGGCTGGACAATGAGCAGTTCTTC; cdr3_aa: CASSLRLDNEQFF
d_call: .; v_call: TRBV14; cdr3_length: 13; clone_size: many; j_call: TRBJ1-2; cdr3_nt: TGTGCCAGCAGCCAAGATCGGGTCTATGGCTACACCTTC; cdr3_aa: CASSQDRVYGYTF
d_call: TRBD2; v_call: TRBV10-3; cdr3_length: 14; clone_size: few; j_call: TRBJ2-7; cdr3_nt: TGTGCCATCAGTCTCGGGTCTAGCGGGTACGAGCAGTACTTC; cdr3_aa: CAISLGSSGYEQYF
d_call: .; v_call: TRBV28; cdr3_length: 13; clone_size: many; j_call: TRBJ2-7; cdr3_nt: TGTGCCAGCACGTTGGGGGTGGATTACGAGCAGTACTTC; cdr3_aa: CASTLGVDYEQYF
d_call: .; v_call: TRBV6-2/TRBV6-3; cdr3_length: 17; clone_size: .; j_call: TRBJ2-1; cdr3_nt: TGTGCCAGCAGTTACTCGCGGCGGGAACCCTTCTACAATGAGCAGTTCTTC; cdr3_aa: CASSYSRREPFYNEQFF
d_call: .; v_call: TRBV24-1; cdr3_length: 15; clone_size: many; j_call: TRBJ2-1; cdr3_nt: TGTGCCACCAGTGACTATGGGACCGCTCGAGGCGAGCAGTTCTTC; cdr3_aa: CATSDYGTARGEQFF
d_call: TRBD1; v_call: TRBV6-1; cdr3_length: 16; clone_size: .; j_call: TRBJ2-1; cdr3_nt: TGTGCCAGCACCAGTAGACAGGGCAGCTCCTACAATGAGCAGTTCTTC; cdr3_aa: CASTSRQGSSYNEQFF
d_call: TRBD2; v_call: TRBV29-1; cdr3_length: 15; clone_size: few; j_call: TRBJ2-1; cdr3_nt: TGCAGCGTTGACGCCCTGGGACTAGCGCCAAATGAGCAGTTCTTC; cdr3_aa: CSVDALGLAPNEQFF
d_call: TRBD1; v_call: TRBV7-2; cdr3_length: 16; clone_size: .; j_call: TRBJ2-7; cdr3_nt: TGTGCCAGCAGCTTGTCGACGGGACAGGGTTATCACGAGCAGTACTTC; cdr3_aa: CASSLSTGQGYHEQYF
d_call: .; v_call: TRBV19; cdr3_length: 14; clone_size: .; j_call: TRBJ1-1; cdr3_nt: TGTGCCAGTAGTATCCGGGGGGCTGAGACTGAAGCTTTCTTT; cdr3_aa: CASSIRGAETEAFF
d_call: TRBD1; v_call: TRBV5-1; cdr3_length: 15; clone_size: few; j_call: TRBJ2-5; cdr3_nt: TGCGCCAGCAGCTACGGGACAGGGGTCTCTGAGACCCAGTACTTC; cdr3_aa: CASSYGTGVSETQYF
d_call: .; v_call: TRBV12-3/TRBV12-4; cdr3_length: 14; clone_size: few; j_call: TRBJ1-2; cdr3_nt: TGTGCCAGCAGCCCTTCAGGGGAAGGATATGGCTACACCTTC; cdr3_aa: CASSPSGEGYGYTF
d_call: .; v_call: TRBV7-9; cdr3_length: 14; clone_size: .; j_call: TRBJ2-3; cdr3_nt: TGTGCCAGCAGCTTAGCGAACAAGCCAGATACGCAGTATTTT; cdr3_aa: CASSLANKPDTQYF
d_call: .; v_call: TRBV12-3/TRBV12-4; cdr3_length: 14; clone_size: few; j_call: TRBJ1-2; cdr3_nt: TGTGCCAGCAGTTTGGTATCAGGGGCAGGCGGCTACACCTTC; cdr3_aa: CASSLVSGAGGYTF
d_call: TRBD1; v_call: TRBV4-3; cdr3_length: 17; clone_size: .; j_call: TRBJ1-1; cdr3_nt: TGCGCCAGCAGCCCAGGGGACAGGTTCACCGTAAACACTGAAGCTTTCTTT; cdr3_aa: CASSPGDRFTVNTEAFF
d_call: .; v_call: TRBV20-1; cdr3_length: 16; clone_size: few; j_call: TRBJ2-1; cdr3_nt: TGCAGTGCTAGAGTTTCACGAGGCGGGGTCTACAATGAGCAGTTCTTC; cdr3_aa: CSARVSRGGVYNEQFF
d_call: .; v_call: TRBV5-1; cdr3_length: 15; clone_size: many; j_call: TRBJ1-2; cdr3_nt: TGCGCCAGCAGCCTCCAACCGGGACAAGACTATGGCTACACCTTC; cdr3_aa: CASSLQPGQDYGYTF
d_call: .; v_call: TRBV5-6; cdr3_length: 14; clone_size: few; j_call: TRBJ1-2; cdr3_nt: TGTGCCAGCAGCCCACCCGGGTCCATCTCTGGCTACACCTTC; cdr3_aa: CASSPPGSISGYTF
d_call: .; v_call: TRBV6-2/TRBV6-3; cdr3_length: 11; clone_size: .; j_call: TRBJ2-1; cdr3_nt: TGTGCCAGCAGCAGGGACGGGTTACAGTTCTTC; cdr3_aa: CASSRDGLQFF
d_call: TRBD2; v_call: TRBV20-1; cdr3_length: 15; clone_size: .; j_call: TRBJ2-3; cdr3_nt: TGCAGTGCTGAGAGGTCCGGACTAGCCACAGATACGCAGTATTTT; cdr3_aa: CSAERSGLATDTQYF
d_call: TRBD1; v_call: TRBV5-1; cdr3_length: 15; clone_size: few; j_call: TRBJ1-5; cdr3_nt: TGCGCCAGCAGCCTCGACAGGGCGGTCCGTCAGCCCCAGCATTTT; cdr3_aa: CASSLDRAVRQPQHF
d_call: .; v_call: TRBV4-2; cdr3_length: 15; clone_size: few; j_call: TRBJ1-5; cdr3_nt: TGTGCCAGCAGCCAAGACAGTGAAGGAATTCAGCCCCAGCATTTT; cdr3_aa: CASSQDSEGIQPQHF
d_call: TRBD1; v_call: TRBV4-3; cdr3_length: 13; clone_size: .; j_call: TRBJ2-1; cdr3_nt: TGCGCCAGCAGCCAAAGGGGGCGCGATGAGCAGTTCTTC; cdr3_aa: CASSQRGRDEQFF
d_call: .; v_call: TRBV7-8; cdr3_length: 11; clone_size: .; j_call: TRBJ2-1; cdr3_nt: TGTGCCAGCAGCCCCCCGTTCCCACCGGTCTTC; cdr3_aa: CASSPPFPPVF
d_call: TRBD1; v_call: TRBV20-1; cdr3_length: 12; clone_size: few; j_call: TRBJ1-5; cdr3_nt: TGCAGTGCAACAACAGGGGGCGGGGCCCAGCATTTT; cdr3_aa: CSATTGGGAQHF
d_call: .; v_call: TRBV3-1; cdr3_length: 15; clone_size: many; j_call: TRBJ1-2; cdr3_nt: TGTGCCAGCAGCCAGAACCTCGGGACTGCGTATGGCTACACCTTC; cdr3_aa: CASSQNLGTAYGYTF
d_call: TRBD1; v_call: TRBV20-1; cdr3_length: 17; clone_size: .; j_call: TRBJ2-6; cdr3_nt: TGCTGTGCTAGAGAAACAGGGGGCGGCTCTGGGGCCAACGTCCTGACTTTC; cdr3_aa: CCARETGGGSGANVLTF
d_call: .; v_call: TRBV12-3/TRBV12-4; cdr3_length: 13; clone_size: many; j_call: TRBJ2-5; cdr3_nt: TGTGCCAGCAGCTTCGACCGTATGGAGACCCAGTACTTC; cdr3_aa: CASSFDRMETQYF
d_call: TRBD1; v_call: TRBV20-1; cdr3_length: 15; clone_size: few; j_call: TRBJ2-1; cdr3_nt: TGCAGTGCGCCGTGGACAGGGGGTTCCTACAATGAGCAGTTCTTC; cdr3_aa: CSAPWTGGSYNEQFF
d_call: .; v_call: TRBV7-2; cdr3_length: 12; clone_size: many; j_call: TRBJ1-3; cdr3_nt: TGTGCCAGCAGCCCCCCTGGAAACACCATATATTTT; cdr3_aa: CASSPPGNTIYF
d_call: TRBD2; v_call: TRBV19; cdr3_length: 16; clone_size: .; j_call: TRBJ2-1; cdr3_nt: TGTGCCAGTAGTCTTTATAGCGGGGGGGCGGGAAATGAGCAGTTCTTC; cdr3_aa: CASSLYSGGAGNEQFF
d_call: .; v_call: TRBV24-1; cdr3_length: 14; clone_size: few; j_call: TRBJ1-1; cdr3_nt: TGTGCCACCAGGCCCGGGCGGGGATACACTGAAGCTTTCTTT; cdr3_aa: CATRPGRGYTEAFF
d_call: TRBD1; v_call: TRBV29-1; cdr3_length: 16; clone_size: .; j_call: TRBJ2-7; cdr3_nt: TGCAGCGTCGAACCCTTCACAGGGGGCTCGGGCCACGAGCAGTACTTC; cdr3_aa: CSVEPFTGGSGHEQYF
d_call: .; v_call: TRBV12-3/TRBV12-4; cdr3_length: 14; clone_size: many; j_call: TRBJ2-2; cdr3_nt: TGTGCCAGCAGTTTTTCCATGAACACCGGGGAGCTGTTTTTT; cdr3_aa: CASSFSMNTGELFF
d_call: .; v_call: TRBV28; cdr3_length: 12; clone_size: few; j_call: TRBJ1-2; cdr3_nt: TGTGCCACTTCGGACGAGGCAGAAGGCTACACCTTC; cdr3_aa: CATSDEAEGYTF
d_call: .; v_call: TRBV12-3/TRBV12-4; cdr3_length: 13; clone_size: few; j_call: TRBJ2-1; cdr3_nt: TGTGCCAGCAGTTTGGCACAGCTGTCAGAGCAGTTCTTC; cdr3_aa: CASSLAQLSEQFF
d_call: TRBD1; v_call: TRBV6-1; cdr3_length: 15; clone_size: .; j_call: TRBJ2-1; cdr3_nt: TGTGCCAGCAGATCGGACAGGGGAGTACACAATGAGCAGTTCTTC; cdr3_aa: CASRSDRGVHNEQFF
d_call: .; v_call: TRBV11-2; cdr3_length: 15; clone_size: .; j_call: TRBJ2-2; cdr3_nt: TGTGCCAGCAGCTTAAGAGGAATGCCTACCGGGGAGCTGTTTTTT; cdr3_aa: CASSLRGMPTGELFF
d_call: .; v_call: TRBV29-1; cdr3_length: 12; clone_size: few; j_call: TRBJ1-1; cdr3_nt: TGCAGCGTTGGTATCATGAACACTGAAGCTTTCTTT; cdr3_aa: CSVGIMNTEAFF
d_call: .; v_call: TRBV12-3/TRBV12-4; cdr3_length: 14; clone_size: many; j_call: TRBJ1-2; cdr3_nt: TGTGCCAGCAGATATTCCGGGGCGAACTATGGCTACACCTTC; cdr3_aa: CASRYSGANYGYTF
d_call: TRBD1; v_call: TRBV5-1; cdr3_length: 16; clone_size: many; j_call: TRBJ1-5; cdr3_nt: TGCGCCAGCAGCTTGGATGGGGGACAGAAAGGAGAGCCCCAGCATTTT; cdr3_aa: CASSLDGGQKGEPQHF
d_call: TRBD1; v_call: TRBV5-1; cdr3_length: 15; clone_size: many; j_call: TRBJ1-5; cdr3_nt: TGCGCCAGCAGCTTGGACGGGACAGCTAATCAGCCCCAGCATTTT; cdr3_aa: CASSLDGTANQPQHF
d_call: .; v_call: TRBV6-1; cdr3_length: 17; clone_size: few; j_call: TRBJ1-1; cdr3_nt: TGTGCCAGCAGTGGGACTCAAACACATTTACGGAACACTGAAGCTTTCTTT; cdr3_aa: CASSGTQTHLRNTEAFF
d_call: TRBD1; v_call: TRBV29-1; cdr3_length: 13; clone_size: few; j_call: TRBJ1-3; cdr3_nt: TGCAGCGTCCCCGGGACAGGTGGAAACACCATATATTTT; cdr3_aa: CSVPGTGGNTIYF
d_call: TRBD2; v_call: TRBV27; cdr3_length: 17; clone_size: few; j_call: TRBJ2-3; cdr3_nt: TGTGCCAGCAGTGTGTGGACTAGCGGGATGGGCGCAGATACGCAGTATTTT; cdr3_aa: CASSVWTSGMGADTQYF
d_call: .; v_call: TRBV5-1; cdr3_length: 17; clone_size: .; j_call: TRBJ2-2; cdr3_nt: TGCGCCAGCAGCTTGACAGCGGGACAGCTGAACACCGGGGAGCTGTTTTTT; cdr3_aa: CASSLTAGQLNTGELFF
d_call: .; v_call: TRBV2; cdr3_length: 13; clone_size: .; j_call: TRBJ2-1; cdr3_nt: TGTGCCAGCAGTGTATCTATGGGGGGTGAGCAGTTCTTC; cdr3_aa: CASSVSMGGEQFF